The 27 T cell receptor beta chains given below trace back to one sample, sequenced in a study of shared clonotypes between healthy human individuals. Using immunoSEQ multiplex PCR, the repertoire was profiled, and TCRdb retains in-frame clones only, with some absent. The table has around 200,000 clones, just under 95% seen once. Input material: naive CD4+ T cells sorted from blood. The subset denotes: CD45RA+ positively selected. These receptors were taken from a young woman in good health.

This chain joins TRBV7-2 and TRBJ2-7, with 7 bases identical to TRBD2. V gave up 2 bases and J gave up 7 bases; unmatched junction bases: 8. The CDR3 runs to 14 residues. Germline lookup yields CDR1 SGHTA and CDR2 FQGNSA. CDR3 protein: CASSLTGLPREQYF. Written as DNA, the CDR3 is TGTGCCAGCAGCTTAACGGGACTACCCAGAGAGCAGTACTTC.

The V call is TRBV5-4, the J call TRBJ2-2, with 10 bases fitting TRBD2. CDR3 length equals 15 residues. CDR1 is SGHNT and CDR2 is YYREEE in the germline V gene (reference sequence). V shed 4 bases and J 6 bases; nucleotides not matched to a gene: 6. CDR3 in DNA: TGTGCCAGCAGCCCTCCAGCGGGAGGGCCCGGGGAGCTGTTTTTT. Translation: CASSPPAGGPGELFF.

This clone was seen just once. V and J are TRBV18 and TRBJ1-4, with 10 bases matching TRBD1. The junction had 6 bases not matched to a gene; V was cut back by 4 bases and J by 7 bases. The CDR3 consists of 15 residues. Germline V gene sequence: CDR1 KGHSH, CDR2 LQKENI. DNA for the CDR3: TGTGCCAGCTCACTTGGACAGGGGGGTACTGAAAAACTGTTTTTT. It yields the protein CASSLGQGGTEKLFF.

This chain joins TRBV18 and TRBJ1-5, with D perhaps matching TRBD1 (5 bases). Looked up from germline, CDR1 is KGHSH and CDR2 is LQKENI. The length of the CDR3 is 14 residues. Trimming stripped 6 bases from V and 0 bases from J, with 9 bases between. The CDR3 region has the DNA TGTGCCAGCTCTCCAGGGAGTAGCAATCAGCCCCAGCATTTT. Translating gives CASSPGSSNQPQHF.

This chain connects TRBV18 to TRBJ1-3; TRBD1 matches at 9 bases. V was pared by 6 bases and J by 2 bases, with 11 bases of the junction left unmatched. Germline loops: CDR1 KGHSH, CDR2 LQKENI. There are 17 residues in the CDR3. CDR3 nucleotide sequence: TGTGCCAGCTCTCAAGGTACAGGGGGCGCGACTGGAAACACCATATATTTT. It is translated as CASSQGTGGATGNTIYF.

The chain combines TRBV6-5 with TRBJ2-7; D is unclear. In germline, CDR1 is MNHEY, CDR2 SVGAGI. CDR3 length: 11 residues. V shed 6 bases and J shed 0 bases, with 3 bases lying between them. The CDR3 DNA sequence: TGTGCCAGCAGATCCTCCTACGAGCAGTACTTC. Its translation: CASRSSYEQYF.

The gene calls are TRBV7-3 and TRBJ1-5; perhaps TRBD1 as D (5 bases). Trimming cost V 8 bases and J 3 bases, with 11 bases left between them. Germline values: CDR1 SGHTA, CDR2 FQGTGA. The CDR3 runs to 13 residues. The CDR3 nucleotides read TGTGCCAGCTGGGACCTCAACAATCAGCCCCAGCATTTT. Translating gives CASWDLNNQPQHF.

The V call is TRBV13, the J call TRBJ1-4; no clear D. Germline values: CDR1 PRHDT, CDR2 FYEKMQ (reference sequence). Trimming took 5 bases from V and 8 from J, leaving 18 bases between them. The CDR3 totals 15 residues. The CDR3 sequence is CASSKTGPWVEKLFF. The CDR3 DNA is TGTGCCAGCAGCAAAACGGGTCCCTGGGTAGAAAAACTGTTTTTT. Full variable domain (remainder filled in from reference TRBV13 and TRBJ1-4): AAGVIQSPRHLIKEKRETATLKCYPIPRHDTVYWYQQGPGQDPQFLISFYEKMQSDKGSIPDRFSAQQFSDYHSELNMSSLELGDSALYFCASSKTGPWVEKLFFGSGTQLSVL.

This clone was recorded a few times. The chain is built from TRBV28 and TRBJ2-7; D may correspond to TRBD1 or TRBD2 (5 bases each). The CDR3 length is 15 residues. The germline V gene has CDR1 MDHEN and CDR2 SYDVKM. V dropped 5 bases and J dropped 3 bases, with 17 bases sitting between them. The CDR3: CASSRPGTAVYEQYF. Here the CDR3 DNA reads TGTGCCAGCAGTCGGCCCGGGACGGCGGTCTACGAGCAGTACTTC. Variable domain in full (rest from reference TRBV28 and TRBJ2-7): DVKVTQSSRYLVKRTGEKVFLECVQDMDHENMFWYRQDPGLGLRLIYFSYDVKMKEKGDIPEGYSVSREKKERFSLILESASTNQTSMYLCASSRPGTAVYEQYFGPGTRLTVT.

This chain joins TRBV14 and TRBJ2-1, with D perhaps matching TRBD2 (6 bases). Trimming removed 8 bases from V and 6 bases from J, with 11 bases in between. Germline CDR1 SGHDN, CDR2 FVKESK. The CDR3 has 12 amino acids. CDR3 sequence: CASGRWVNEQFF. The CDR3 bases are TGTGCCAGCGGGAGGTGGGTCAATGAGCAGTTCTTC.

The genes are TRBV30 and TRBJ2-7; the D is unclear. Trimming took 0 bases from V and 4 from J, leaving 7 bases between them. The germline gives CDR1 GTSNPN, CDR2 SVGIG (reference sequence). The CDR3 sequence is 12 residues long. CDR3 coding DNA: TGTGCCTGGAGTGTTTGGGGTTACGAGCAGTACTTC. It codes for CAWSVWGYEQYF.

The genes are TRBV7-9 and TRBJ2-5; a possible D gene is TRBD2 (7 bases). Judging by the DNA end, TRBJ2-7 fits better; the J call may be wrong. This CDR3 contains 13 residues. Germline lookup yields CDR1 SEHNR and CDR2 FQNEAQ (reference sequence). Here the CDR3 DNA reads TGTGCCAGCAGCCCAAGGGGGGGGTACGAGCAGTACTTC. Protein: CASSPRGGYEQYF.

This rearrangement joins TRBV6-5 to TRBJ2-5; possibly TRBD1 for D (6 bases). Germline loops: CDR1 MNHEY, CDR2 SVGAGI. Trimming stripped 6 bases from V and 2 bases from J, with 10 bases between. The CDR3 totals 13 residues. CDR3 loop: CASRVGQQETQYF. The CDR3 DNA follows: TGTGCCAGCAGGGTTGGACAGCAAGAGACCCAGTACTTC.

This chain uses TRBV28 with TRBJ2-7; D remains ambiguous. The length of the CDR3 is 12 residues. Trimming cost V 6 bases and J 0 bases, with 6 bases left between them. Germline V gene sequence: CDR1 MDHEN, CDR2 SYDVKM. The DNA for the CDR3 is TGTGCCAGCAGACGAAACTCCTACGAGCAGTACTTC. Translation gives CASRRNSYEQYF.

V gene TRBV5-4 combines with J gene TRBJ2-1, with 11 bases fitting TRBD2. The germline gives CDR1 SGHNT, CDR2 YYREEE (reference sequence). Germline trimming cut 4 bases from V and 7 bases from J; bases unmatched to any gene: 10. CDR3 size: 16 residues. The CDR3 nucleotides are TGTGCCAGCAGCCCGGGACTAGCGGTGAATGAGAATGAGCAGTTCTTC. This encodes CASSPGLAVNENEQFF.

The gene calls are TRBV11-2 and TRBJ2-7, with 10 positions matching TRBD1. The CDR3 is 14 amino acids. Losses at the gene ends were 1 base for V and 5 bases for J; bases not matched to a gene: 2. From germline, CDR1 is SGHAT and CDR2 FQNNGV. The CDR3 reads CASSLGTGGDEQYF. CDR3 in DNA: TGTGCCAGCAGCTTAGGGACAGGGGGGGACGAGCAGTACTTC.

Written as DNA, the CDR3 is TGCGCCAGCAGCCAAGTTGGCGGTAGCACAGATACGCAGTATTTT. Protein: CASSQVGGSTDTQYF. The chain carries TRBV4-1 and TRBJ2-3, with D unclear. V was trimmed by 1 base and J by 0 bases, leaving 8 bases between them. CDR1 is MGHRA, CDR2 YSYEKL, per germline. The CDR3 is 15 residues long.

Of note for this clone: This same CDR3 is encoded by further DNA sequences in the sample. The CDR3 DNA reads as TGTGCCAGCAGTGCCGACCGAGCTGGGGCCAACGTCCTGACTTTC. It yields the protein CASSADRAGANVLTF. This chain connects TRBV2 to TRBJ2-6, with D hard to call. Germline V lookup: CDR1 SNHLY, CDR2 FYNNEI. Trimming shortened V by 4 bases and J by 2 bases, and 9 bases separated the two germline ends. There are 15 residues in the CDR3.

This chain links TRBV28 with TRBJ2-7, with D possibly matching TRBD1 (7 bases). Trimming pared 5 bases from V and 1 base from J, leaving 15 bases between. Germline-derived CDR1 and CDR2 are MDHEN and SYDVKM. This CDR3 is built from 15 residues. CDR3: CASSLGGTESYEQYF. CDR3 nucleotides: TGTGCCAGCAGTCTTGGCGGGACAGAATCCTACGAGCAGTACTTC.

The sample holds one count of this clone. V is TRBV6-6 and J is TRBJ2-7; 7 bases are a match to TRBD1. The ends lost 5 bases at V and 6 bases at J; junction bases unmatched: 10. The V gene's germline CDR1 is MNHNY and CDR2 SVGAGI (reference sequence). The CDR3 runs to 14 residues. The CDR3, as DNA: TGTGCCAGCAGTGCCGCTTTACAGGGGCGCGAGCAGTACTTC. It specifies CASSAALQGREQYF.

CDR3 nucleotides: TGTGCCAGCAGCCTACAGACGAACACTGAAGCTTTCTTT. This sequence encodes CASSLQTNTEAFF. This sequence joins TRBV7-3 and TRBJ1-1, with D unclear. V lost 5 bases to trimming and J lost 1 base, with 8 bases between them. The CDR3 spans 13 residues. In germline, CDR1 is SGHTA, CDR2 FQGTGA.

The chain employs TRBV7-3 and TRBJ2-7; TRBD2 matches at 9 bases. With V trimmed by 3 bases and J by 2 bases, 5 bases remained unmatched. This CDR3 is 15 amino acids long. In germline, CDR1 is SGHTA, CDR2 FQGTGA. The CDR3 sequence: CASSFLAGEAYEQYF. In nucleotides, the CDR3 is TGTGCCAGCAGCTTCTTAGCGGGAGAGGCCTACGAGCAGTACTTC.

A few counts support this clone. The CDR3 DNA sequence: TGCAGCGTGACGGACAGGTTGAACACTGAAGCTTTCTTT. Residues: CSVTDRLNTEAFF. This sequence joins TRBV29-1 and TRBJ1-1; 7 bases line up with TRBD1. Germline V gene data show CDR1 as SQVTM and CDR2 as ANQGSEA. This CDR3 spans 13 amino acids. The V segment lost 6 bases and the J segment 0 bases; nucleotides outside the gene matches: 4. The complete variable domain, with remaining parts taken from reference TRBV29-1 and TRBJ1-1, reads SAVISQKPSRDICQRGTSLTIQCQVDSQVTMMFWYRQQPGQSLTLIATANQGSEATYESGFVIDKFPISRPNLTFSTLTVSNMSPEDSSIYLCSVTDRLNTEAFFGQGTRLTVV.

This clone has a single count. V usage is TRBV9 and J usage is TRBJ1-1; TRBD1 aligns across 8 bases. After removal of 3 bases from V and 6 bases from J, the junction contained 10 bases not matched to a gene. CDR3 size: 15 residues. Germline V gives CDR1 SGDLS, CDR2 YYNGEE. DNA of the CDR3: TGTGCCAGCAGCGCTAGGACAGGGAATGTCGCTGAAGCTTTCTTT. This codes for CASSARTGNVAEAFF.

The V gene is TRBV18, the J gene TRBJ2-2; D not certain. Germline values: CDR1 KGHSH, CDR2 LQKENI. Trimming cost V 3 bases and J 3 bases, with 11 bases left between them. CDR3 length equals 15 residues. In DNA form, the CDR3 reads TGTGCCAGCTCACCCGGCCTAACTTACACCGGGGAGCTGTTTTTT. Translating it yields CASSPGLTYTGELFF.

The chain carries TRBV5-1 and TRBJ2-5; 9 positions match TRBD2. The last part of the DNA fits TRBJ2-7 better; the J call may be wrong. The length of the CDR3 is 13 residues. Per the germline V gene, CDR1 is SGHRS and CDR2 is YFSETQ. CDR3 sequence: CASRSSGTYEQYF. The CDR3, as DNA: TGCGCCAGCAGGTCTAGCGGGACCTACGAGCAGTACTTC.

The V gene is TRBV10-3, the J gene TRBJ2-2; TRBD1 or TRBD2 may be the D gene (5 bases each). V dropped 1 base and J dropped 2 bases, with 11 bases sitting between them. The CDR3 is 16 amino acids. Germline V gene data show CDR1 as ENHRY and CDR2 as SYGVKD. The CDR3 region has the DNA TGTGCCATCAGTGAGTATGGGACGGAAAACACCGGGGAGCTGTTTTTT. It translates to CAISEYGTENTGELFF.